The 25 T cell receptor beta chains below come from one sample, sequenced in a study of T cell responses to AZD1222 COVID-19 vaccine. Measured with immunoSEQ multiplex PCR; TCRdb has only the in-frame clones, and not every one. The sample holds 55,000 to 80,000 clones, about nine tenths seen once. Sequenced material: peripheral blood, taken 28 days after the second AZD1222 dose. All receptors derive from an adult who received the AZD1222 COVID-19 vaccine.

The chain couples TRBV12-3 or TRBV12-4 to TRBJ1-5; TRBD1 might be the D (5 bases). The CDR3 length is 13 residues. V was pared by 7 bases and J by 5 bases, with 12 bases between. The CDR3 loop reads CASTRAQDQPQHF. The DNA for the CDR3 is TGTGCCAGCACGCGGGCACAGGATCAGCCCCAGCATTTT.

The chain carries TRBV2 and TRBJ1-6; D is ambiguous. The CDR3 is 13 residues long. Trimming stripped 1 base from V and 8 bases from J, with 6 bases between. Germline CDR1 SNHLY, CDR2 FYNNEI. CDR3 sequence: CASSEGTDSPLHF. CDR3 in DNA: TGTGCCAGCAGTGAAGGGACGGATTCACCCCTCCACTTT.

This clone was detected once. The chain links TRBV6-5 to TRBJ2-3; D gene unclear. This CDR3 comprises 14 residues. With 2 bases removed from V and 3 bases from J, the gap between germline ends came to 9 bases. Germline CDR1 is MNHEY and CDR2 is SVGAGI. The CDR3 DNA is TGTGCCAGCAGTTACGGTAGTGTTACAGATACGCAGTATTTT. This gives the protein CASSYGSVTDTQYF.

The rearrangement links TRBV9 to TRBJ2-3; D not resolved. The V end was cut by 1 base, the J end by 4 bases, with 7 bases between. From germline, CDR1 is SGDLS and CDR2 YYNGEE. The CDR3 is 13 residues long. The CDR3 DNA sequence: TGTGCCAGCAGCGTAATAGAGTCAGATACGCAGTATTTT. Amino acids: CASSVIESDTQYF.

The table lists this clone with a count of one. The chain links TRBV5-4 to TRBJ1-3; D is ambiguous. V lost 5 bases and J lost 4, with 25 bases in between. Per the germline V gene, CDR1 is SGHNT and CDR2 is YYREEE (reference sequence). This CDR3 spans 18 amino acids. In nucleotides, the CDR3 is TGTGCCAGCAGTATCACGGGCGGTGGGCGGGAACGAGGAAACACCATATATTTT. Protein: CASSITGGGRERGNTIYF.

The chain couples TRBV28 to TRBJ2-2, with D tentatively TRBD2 (6 bases). The CDR3 length is 18 residues. V was clipped by 1 base and J by 5 bases, with 20 bases between them. The germline gives CDR1 MDHEN, CDR2 SYDVKM. CDR3 in amino acids: CASSLYPGLAPGTGELFF. The DNA for the CDR3 is TGTGCCAGCAGTTTATACCCAGGGCTAGCGCCCGGAACCGGGGAGCTGTTTTTT.

This chain uses TRBV19 with TRBJ1-5, with D unclear. The CDR3 runs to 15 residues. V lost 3 bases to trimming and J lost 7 bases, with 16 bases between them. Germline CDR1 and CDR2: LNHDA and SQIVND (reference sequence). CDR3 bases: TGTGCCAGTAGTATCTCCCCTGGTTCGAGGCAGCCCCAGCATTTT. Translated, it gives CASSISPGSRQPQHF.

This chain joins TRBV5-4 and TRBJ2-5; no firm D call. CDR3 size: 11 residues. Germline V CDR1 and CDR2: SGHNT, YYREEE (reference sequence). V shed 2 bases and J shed 7 bases, with 6 bases lying between them. The CDR3 sequence is CASSFLGTQYF. The CDR3 DNA follows: TGTGCCAGCAGCTTTCTGGGGACCCAGTACTTC.

V gene TRBV19 combines with J gene TRBJ1-5; D gene uncertain. In germline, CDR1 is LNHDA, CDR2 SQIVND (reference sequence). The CDR3 sequence is 12 residues long. V lost 5 bases and J 4 bases, leaving 6 bases between the germline ends. The CDR3, as DNA: TGTGCCAGTAGTGTGGGGAATCAGCCCCAGCATTTT. As protein: CASSVGNQPQHF.

This chain joins TRBV7-6 and TRBJ1-5, with a weak D call TRBD1 (6 bases). Germline assignment: CDR1 SGHVS and CDR2 FNYEAQ. CDR3 length equals 16 residues. Deletions cut 3 bases from V and 1 base from J, with 13 bases between. The CDR3 region has the DNA TGTGCCAGCAGCTTGGGGGGGGCGCGGAGCAATCAGCCCCAGCATTTT. Encoded protein: CASSLGGARSNQPQHF.

The chain links TRBV19 to TRBJ2-7; 7 bases match TRBD2. V gave up 2 bases and J gave up 5 bases; unmatched junction bases: 6. The CDR3 length is 14 residues. CDR1 and CDR2 from the germline V gene are LNHDA and SQIVND (reference sequence). The CDR3 is CASSIIGRENEQYF. The CDR3 coding sequence is TGTGCCAGTAGTATAATTGGGAGGGAGAACGAGCAGTACTTC.

The rearrangement joins TRBV29-1 to TRBJ2-3; 7 nucleotides align to TRBD2. The germline V gene encodes CDR1 SQVTM and CDR2 ANQGSEA. Trimming removed 6 bases from V and 3 bases from J; junction bases left unmatched: 12. The CDR3 sequence is 15 residues long. The CDR3 DNA follows: TGCAGCGTGGCCACCGGGAGGCTACCAACAGATACGCAGTATTTT. This gives the protein CSVATGRLPTDTQYF.

DNA of the CDR3: TGCGCCAGCAGCTTGGATGGCGCGGATTATTATGTCACCGGGGAGCTGTTTTTT. As protein: CASSLDGADYYVTGELFF. The chain carries TRBV5-1 and TRBJ2-2; D ambiguous. The CDR3 is 18 residues long. V lost 0 bases to trimming and J lost 4 bases, with 19 bases between them. Per the germline V gene, CDR1 is SGHRS and CDR2 is YFSETQ.

The gene calls are TRBV5-1 and TRBJ2-1; TRBD2 matches 9 bases. CDR1 is SGHRS, CDR2 YFSETQ, per germline. The J segment lost 3 bases and the V segment lost 0 bases, leaving 7 bases of the junction unmatched. CDR3 size: 17 residues. DNA of the CDR3: TGCGCCAGCAGCTTGGCGCCTAGCGGGAACTTCTACAATGAGCAGTTCTTC. Translation gives CASSLAPSGNFYNEQFF. The full variable domain, with the rest looked up from reference TRBV5-1 and TRBJ2-1, is KAGVTQTPRYLIKTRGQQVTLSCSPISGHRSVSWYQQTPGQGLQFLFEYFSETQRNKGNFPGRFSGRQFSNSRSEMNVSTLELGDSALYLCASSLAPSGNFYNEQFFGPGTRLTVL.

The chain is built from TRBV28 and TRBJ1-2, with a weak D call TRBD1 (5 bases). The CDR3 has 13 residues. Trimming shortened V by 7 bases and J by 0 bases, and 9 bases separated the two germline ends. Germline CDR1 is MDHEN and CDR2 is SYDVKM. CDR3 sequence reads: CASTPDTNYGYTF. The CDR3 nucleotides read TGTGCCAGCACCCCGGACACTAACTATGGCTACACCTTC.

This clone was counted a single time. The gene calls are TRBV19 and TRBJ1-1; 8 nucleotides match TRBD1. CDR3 length equals 15 residues. Germline assignment: CDR1 LNHDA and CDR2 SQIVND (reference sequence). Trimming at V came to 6 bases and at J to 1 base, leaving 7 bases not matched to a gene. The CDR3 protein is CASSKQGAWNTEAFF. The CDR3 DNA reads as TGTGCCAGTAGCAAGCAGGGGGCCTGGAACACTGAAGCTTTCTTT. The entire variable domain, with the rest obtained from reference TRBV19 and TRBJ1-1, is as follows: DGGITQSPKYLFRKEGQNVTLSCEQNLNHDAMYWYRQDPGQGLRLIYYSQIVNDFQKGDIAEGYSVSREKKESFPLTVTSAQKNPTAFYLCASSKQGAWNTEAFFGQGTRLTVV.

This chain connects TRBV5-1 to TRBJ2-7; 11 nucleotides agree with TRBD2. With 2 bases clipped from V and 2 bases from J, the junction kept 3 bases outside the gene matches. The germline V gene encodes CDR1 SGHRS and CDR2 YFSETQ. The CDR3 runs to 15 residues. The CDR3 region has the DNA TGCGCCAGCAGCTTCGGACTAGCGGGCGCCTACGAGCAGTACTTC. Translated, it gives CASSFGLAGAYEQYF.

This rearrangement joins TRBV6-5 to TRBJ2-7, with D unclear. Germline-derived CDR1 and CDR2 are MNHEY and SVGAGI. Deletions cut 5 bases from V and 0 bases from J, with 14 bases between. The CDR3 has 15 amino acids. For the CDR3, the DNA is TGTGCCAGCAGTACAACGTGGCTTAGCTCCTACGAGCAGTACTTC. It yields the protein CASSTTWLSSYEQYF.

The chain recombines TRBV7-3 with TRBJ1-1; 8 bases match TRBD1. This CDR3 has 15 residues. V was clipped by 5 bases and J by 4 bases; unmatched bases: 9. In germline, CDR1 is SGHTA, CDR2 FQGTGA. Here the CDR3 reads CASSPNPTGATEAFF. Written as DNA, the CDR3 is TGTGCCAGCAGCCCCAACCCGACAGGGGCCACTGAAGCTTTCTTT.

The V gene is TRBV9, the J gene TRBJ2-3; D gene uncertain. Looked up from germline, CDR1 is SGDLS and CDR2 is YYNGEE. This CDR3 has 12 amino acids. V was pared by 4 bases and J by 2 bases, with 5 bases between. Here the CDR3 DNA reads TGTGCCAGCAGCCCCTTCACAGATACGCAGTATTTT. Translated, it gives CASSPFTDTQYF.

The chain employs TRBV11-3 and TRBJ2-5; D possibly corresponds to TRBD1 (6 bases). With 2 bases removed from V and 0 bases from J, the gap between germline ends came to 13 bases. The CDR3 has 16 amino acids. From germline, CDR1 is SGHNT and CDR2 YENEEA. The CDR3 nucleotides are TGTGCCAGCAGCTTATCCAGGGGACCGTACCAAGAGACCCAGTACTTC. Translation: CASSLSRGPYQETQYF.

The chain has TRBV9 and TRBJ2-1; TRBD1 agrees at 8 bases. V lost 0 bases and J lost 2; bases outside the gene matches: 4. This CDR3 region has 16 residues. Germline V CDR1 and CDR2: SGDLS, YYNGEE. The CDR3 DNA reads TGTGCCAGCAGCGTAGGAGGGACAGGCGCCTACAATGAGCAGTTCTTC. Translating gives CASSVGGTGAYNEQFF.

J is TRBJ2-7 and V is TRBV3-1 (or the pseudogene TRBV3-2); D remains unclear. V was trimmed by 1 base and J by 6 bases, leaving 13 bases between them. This CDR3 region has 14 residues. Germline CDR1 reads LGHDT; CDR2 reads YNNKEL (reference sequence). In DNA, the CDR3 is TGTGCCAGCAGCCAAGGCTCCCCGCCCGGCGAGCAGTACTTC. It codes for CASSQGSPPGEQYF.

The V gene is TRBV10-2, the J gene TRBJ1-2; D is unclear. The CDR3 is 15 amino acids. Germline lookup yields CDR1 WSHSY and CDR2 SAAADI. Trimming took 0 bases from V and 4 from J, leaving 12 bases between them. Here the CDR3 reads CASSESIELGYGYTF. CDR3 nucleotide sequence: TGCGCCAGCAGTGAGTCGATAGAATTGGGCTATGGCTACACCTTC.

This clone appeared once. The chain uses TRBV11-2 and TRBJ2-7; 10 nucleotides line up with TRBD1. This CDR3 region has 14 residues. From germline, CDR1 is SGHAT and CDR2 FQNNGV. The trim removed 5 bases at V and 4 bases at J, leaving 5 bases unmatched. The chain's CDR3 is CASSVGTGVYEQYF. Written as DNA, the CDR3 is TGTGCCAGCAGCGTAGGGACAGGGGTTTACGAGCAGTACTTC.